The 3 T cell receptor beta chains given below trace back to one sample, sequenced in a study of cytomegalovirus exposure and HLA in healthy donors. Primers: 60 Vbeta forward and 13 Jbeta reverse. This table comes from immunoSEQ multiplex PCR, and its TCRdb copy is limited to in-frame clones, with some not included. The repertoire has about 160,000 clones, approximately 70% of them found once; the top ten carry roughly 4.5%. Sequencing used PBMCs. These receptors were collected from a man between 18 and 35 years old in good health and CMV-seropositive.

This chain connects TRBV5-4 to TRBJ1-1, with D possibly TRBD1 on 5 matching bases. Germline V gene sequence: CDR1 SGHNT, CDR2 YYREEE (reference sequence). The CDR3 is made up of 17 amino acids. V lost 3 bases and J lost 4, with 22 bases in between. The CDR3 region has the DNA TGTGCCAGCAGCTCCCCAACGGGGCCAGGGAGGAGCACTGAAGCTTTCTTT. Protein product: CASSSPTGPGRSTEAFF.

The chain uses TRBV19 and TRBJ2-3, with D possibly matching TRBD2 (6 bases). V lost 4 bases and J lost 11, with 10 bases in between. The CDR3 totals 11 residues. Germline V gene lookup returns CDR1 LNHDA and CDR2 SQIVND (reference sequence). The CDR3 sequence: CASSTGLEQYF. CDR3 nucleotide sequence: TGTGCCAGTAGTACGGGACTTGAGCAGTATTTT.

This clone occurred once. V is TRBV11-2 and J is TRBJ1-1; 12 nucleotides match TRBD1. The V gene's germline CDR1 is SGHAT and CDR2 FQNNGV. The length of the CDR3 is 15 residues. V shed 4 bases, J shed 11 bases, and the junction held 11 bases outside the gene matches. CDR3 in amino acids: CASSSYRDRGPDAFF. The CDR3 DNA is TGTGCCAGCAGCTCCTACCGGGACAGGGGGCCGGATGCTTTCTTT. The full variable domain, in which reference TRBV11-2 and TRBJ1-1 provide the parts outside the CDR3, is EAGVAQSPRYKIIEKRQSVAFWCNPISGHATLYWYQQILGQGPKLLIQFQNNGVVDDSQLPKDRFSAERLKGVDSTLKIQPAKLEDSAVYLCASSSYRDRGPDAFFGQGTRLTVV.